This is a list of T cell receptor beta chains from one sample in a study of vaccination and CD4 T cells after COVID-19. TCRdb re-called the PCR reads with MiXCR, one entry per CDR3 protein. This table has under 15,000 distinct CDR3 sequences, roughly 66% appearing once. Their antigens remain unidentified. The sample consisted of CD4+ T cells from blood, cultured in vitro, taken before SARS-CoV-2 vaccination. The receptors shown here come from a human donor who had recovered from COVID-19. Each CDR3 is given with its conserved first and last residue. Each record gives: clone size, J gene, CDR3 length, V gene, D gene, CDR3 DNA, CDR3 protein. The D gene is left open where the match is weak. For some rows the clone size is stated as once, few or many, or as a class when expanded; others skip it.

>few|TRBJ1-1|14|TRBV6-1|TRBD1
TGTGCCAGCAGCTCAGGGGGGGAAAACACTGAAGCTTTCTTT
CASSSGGENTEAFF
>few|TRBJ1-3|16|TRBV6-5|NA
TGTGCCAGCAGTTACGCGGGGGGGGCCTCTGGAAGCACCATATATTTT
CASSYAGGASGSTIYF
>NA|TRBJ2-2|12|TRBV7-8|NA
TGTGCCAGCAGCGGGGTCACCGGGGAGCTGTTTTTT
CASSGVTGELFF
>NA|TRBJ2-6|14|TRBV2|NA
TGTGCCAGCACTTCGGGGAACGGGGCCAACGTCCTGACTTTC
CASTSGNGANVLTF
>NA|TRBJ1-5|15|TRBV20-1|TRBD1
TGCAGTGCTAGAGTGGGACAGTATAGCAATCAGCCCCAGCATTTT
CSARVGQYSNQPQHF
>few|TRBJ2-3|17|TRBV20-1|TRBD2
TGCAGTGCTACCCCCCCGGGCAGCGGGAGTTATACAGATACGCAGTATTTT
CSATPPGSGSYTDTQYF
>NA|TRBJ2-7|11|TRBV20-1|NA
TGCAGTGCTAGAGATCAGCACGAGCAGTACTTC
CSARDQHEQYF
>NA|TRBJ1-2|12|TRBV19|NA
TGTGCCAGTAGTCGCTCCATAAGTGGCTACACCTTC
CASSRSISGYTF
>NA|TRBJ1-4|17|TRBV20-1|NA
TGCAGTGCTGACACGGGACAATTAGTTGCAACTAATGAAAAACTGTTTTTT
CSADTGQLVATNEKLFF
>NA|TRBJ2-5|16|TRBV7-3|NA
TGTGCCAGCAGCCCGAGGGGGAGCCCACGGGGAGAGACCCAGTACTTC
CASSPRGSPRGETQYF
>NA|TRBJ2-7|14|TRBV6-2/TRBV6-3|TRBD1
TGTGCCAGCAGGAAAACAGGGGACTCCTACGAGCAGTACTTC
CASRKTGDSYEQYF
>NA|TRBJ1-5|19|TRBV6-1|TRBD1
TGTGCCAGCAGCCGGGGAGGGGGACAGGGCTTTTATAGCAATCAGCCCCAGCATTTT
CASSRGGGQGFYSNQPQHF
>NA|TRBJ1-4|15|TRBV6-1|NA
TGTGCCAGCAGTGAGCGAGGGGGTCCTAATGAAAAACTGTTTTTT
CASSERGGPNEKLFF
>NA|TRBJ2-3|13|TRBV6-5|NA
TGTGCCAGCAGTTACGGAGTTACAGATACGCAGTATTTT
CASSYGVTDTQYF
>few|TRBJ2-2|14|TRBV28|TRBD1
TGTGCCAGCTGGCAGGGGGCGATTAGCGGGGAGCTGTTTTTT
CASWQGAISGELFF